This TCR beta chain was identified during a study of radiotherapy plus CTLA-4 blockade in lung cancer. Whole-study context: In approximately 17% of patients, objective responses were seen; roughly 30% had disease control.

The length of the CDR3 is 11 residues. Trimming took 9 bases from V and 3 from J, leaving 8 bases between them. Looked up from germline, CDR1 is WSHSY and CDR2 is SAAADI. In the case of this clone: Antigen specificity is unknown.

The repertoire was sequenced with immunoSEQ multiplex PCR; TCRdb's copy has only in-frame clones and lacks some. The profile shows around 72,000 clones, approximately 78% of them singletons. Study-level results: Early blood T cell clone dynamics, with interferon-beta, were reported to best predict response. Blood-borne expansion of tumor-derived TCR clones followed radiotherapy plus ipilimumab.

Treatment of patients with chemo-refractory metastatic non-small-cell lung cancer consisted of focal radiation plus CTLA-4 blockade with ipilimumab. This chain joins TRBV10-2 and TRBJ1-1; D call uncertain. The sequence derives from a human donor with non-small cell lung cancer who had a complete response to radiotherapy plus ipilimumab. The sample was peripheral blood, taken from a patient treated with radiotherapy plus ipilimumab. In DNA form, the CDR3 reads TGCGCCAGTCGGCAAGACACTGAAGCTTTCTTT. The encoded protein is CASRQDTEAFF.